This TCR beta chain is from a study of response to subunit inactivated influenza vaccine. TCRdb independently ran MiXCR on the RT-PCR reads; one entry per CDR3 protein. The repertoire holds about 700,000 distinct CDR3 sequences, with around 14% as singletons. The CDR3 is 18 residues long. Study observations and caveats: New T cells are recruited in small numbers by each seasonal influenza vaccination, according to the authors' suggestion.

A remark on this clonotype: Its antigen is currently unknown. The junction differs from germline at one of its ends, possibly a read error.

The source was PBMCs from blood, collected 14 to 15 days before vaccination. The receptor's source is a man aged 45-65 years who received an inactivated influenza vaccine. The chain recombines TRBV12-3 or TRBV12-4 with TRBJ2-3; TRBD2 matches 7 bases. The CDR3 nucleotides are TGTGCCCGCAGTTTAGCGTCCTGGGGGGGGTGGTCTTCAGATACGCAGTATTTT. Protein product: CARSLASWGGWSSDTQYF.